The T cell receptor beta chain described here comes from a study of blood T cell repertoires in COVID-19 (dated by TCRdb to 2020 to 2021). For the study in its entirety: Samples covering the acute and convalescent phases of COVID-19 were provided by collaborators in the United States, Italy and Spain. The material from the prospective study consisted of cDNA or gDNA derived from T cells, B-cell-depleted T cells, or PBMCs. Deeply sampled blood TCRbeta repertoires from subjects exposed to, actively infected with, or recovered from COVID-19 were included in the dataset. The repertoires were released in a freely available public database meant as a resource for research on the immune response to SARS-CoV-2. Samples came from the ongoing ImmuneRACE study (first 160 participants) plus 1,254 subjects from 6 global collaborators. A de-identified subject ID, COVID-19 status, age in years and sex were almost always included in the sample metadata. Where available, HLA class I and class II types were obtained from metadata supplied by the sample provider rather than from assay-based typing.

Spanning cysteine to phenylalanine, the CDR3 consists of 16 amino acids. Solely the CDR3 DNA is kept, with 48 bases framed from the first base. The germline V and J ends show losses of 5 bases and 7 bases respectively, and no gene match explains 10 bases of the junction. CDR1 and CDR2, per the germline V gene, are SGHAT and FQNNGV. TCRbeta CDR3 regions were amplified from genomic DNA using the immunoSEQ Assay, a bias-controlled multiplex PCR. In the source study's methods: Nucleated cell counts per sample were estimated from amplification of reference gene primers within the assay. To quantify the absolute abundance of each unique TCRbeta CDR3 rearrangement, sequence reads were collapsed and filtered. For each sample, productive Simpson clonality was calculated as the square root of Simpson's diversity index over productive rearrangements. TCRdb took over this immuneACCESS table, retaining in-frame rearrangements with V and J assigned. Such tables are incomplete; in checked studies, under half of the missing clones stem from an unresolved V gene, and the remainder is unexplained. For V, J and clone size, that table is used; D and trimming come from the DNA. This sample comprises approximately 300,000 clones, about 85% of them detected only once. The ten largest clones capture 4.5% to 7% of the sample.

With respect to this clone: It lacks a known antigen. Base-call qualities are not available, and no considerably larger clone is one nucleotide away.

In the prospective study, participants were roughly 18 to 90 years old, resided in 20 to 30 geographic areas of the United States, and were enrolled through a virtual design. To assign participants to cohorts, the prospective study relied on clinical history that participants themselves reported in a screening survey and a study questionnaire. ImmuneRACE Cohort 3 recovered participants were defined by two consecutive negative NP/OP PCR tests, healthcare professional clearance, or symptom resolution. In the prospective study, whole blood, serum and a nasopharyngeal or oropharyngeal swab were collected from each participant by mobile phlebotomists. Over an approximately 2-month period, participants in the prospective study had the option of providing additional blood draws and questionnaires. Blood samples from the prospective study were shipped frozen or at room temperature prior to DNA extraction.

Here is what the overall study found, with its caveats: Clinical and demographic metadata were provided uncurated, with the amount varying by source and participant.

This receptor was obtained from a woman younger than 45 who had recovered from COVID-19. The chain is assembled from TRBV11-2 and TRBJ1-6; TRBD1 agrees with 8 junctional bases. Material for sequencing was PBMCs or T cells enriched from blood (not recorded which). The CDR3 here reads CASSILPGQANSPLHF. In nucleotide form, the sequence is TGTGCCAGCAGCATTCTTCCGGGACAGGCCAATTCACCCCTCCACTTT.